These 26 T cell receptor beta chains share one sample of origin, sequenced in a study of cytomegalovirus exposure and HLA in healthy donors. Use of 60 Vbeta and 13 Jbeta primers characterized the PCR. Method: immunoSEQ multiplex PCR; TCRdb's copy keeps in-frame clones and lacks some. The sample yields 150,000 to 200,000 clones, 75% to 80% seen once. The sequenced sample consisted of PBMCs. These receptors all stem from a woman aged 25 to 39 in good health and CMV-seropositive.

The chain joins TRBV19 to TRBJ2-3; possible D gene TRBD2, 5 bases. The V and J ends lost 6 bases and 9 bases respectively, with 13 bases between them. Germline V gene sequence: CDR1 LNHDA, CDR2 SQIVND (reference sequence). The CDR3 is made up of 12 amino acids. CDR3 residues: CASRSSRLTQYF. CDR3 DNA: TGTGCCAGTAGATCTAGCCGGCTAACGCAGTATTTT.

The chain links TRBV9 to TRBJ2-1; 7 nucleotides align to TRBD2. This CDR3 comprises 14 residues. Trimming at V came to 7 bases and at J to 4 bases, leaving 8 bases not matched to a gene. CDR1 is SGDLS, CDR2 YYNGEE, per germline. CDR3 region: CASSREAAYNEQFF. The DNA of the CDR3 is TGTGCCAGCTCTCGGGAGGCAGCTTACAATGAGCAGTTCTTC.

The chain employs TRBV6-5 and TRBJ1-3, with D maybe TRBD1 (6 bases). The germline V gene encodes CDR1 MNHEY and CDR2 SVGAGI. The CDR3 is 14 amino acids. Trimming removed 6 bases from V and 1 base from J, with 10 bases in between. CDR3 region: CASSSQGSGNTIYF. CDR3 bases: TGTGCCAGCAGCTCCCAGGGGTCTGGAAACACCATATATTTT.

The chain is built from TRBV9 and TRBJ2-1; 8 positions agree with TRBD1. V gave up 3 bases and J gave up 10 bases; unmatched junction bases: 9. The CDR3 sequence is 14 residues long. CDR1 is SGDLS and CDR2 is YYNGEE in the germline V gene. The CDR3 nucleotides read TGTGCCAGCAGCGACGGACAGGGAATAGTGGAGCAGTTCTTC. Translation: CASSDGQGIVEQFF.

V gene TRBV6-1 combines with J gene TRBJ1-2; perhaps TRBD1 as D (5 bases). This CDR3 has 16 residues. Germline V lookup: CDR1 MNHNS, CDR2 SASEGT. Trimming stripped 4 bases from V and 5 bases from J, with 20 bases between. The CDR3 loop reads CASSATGRARTYGYTF. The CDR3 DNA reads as TGTGCCAGCAGTGCAACAGGACGAGCCAGAACTTATGGCTACACCTTC.

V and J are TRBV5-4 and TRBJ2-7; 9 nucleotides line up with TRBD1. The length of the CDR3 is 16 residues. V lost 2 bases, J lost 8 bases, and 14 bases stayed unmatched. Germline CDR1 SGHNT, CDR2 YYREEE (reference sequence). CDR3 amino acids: CASSFAGPTGGQQQYF. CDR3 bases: TGTGCCAGCAGCTTTGCAGGACCGACAGGGGGACAGCAGCAGTACTTC. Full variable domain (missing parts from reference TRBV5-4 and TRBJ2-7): ETGVTQSPTHLIKTRGQQVTLRCSSQSGHNTVSWYQQALGQGPQFIFQYYREEENGRGNFPPRFSGLQFPNYSSELNVNALELDDSALYLCASSFAGPTGGQQQYFGPGTRLTVT.

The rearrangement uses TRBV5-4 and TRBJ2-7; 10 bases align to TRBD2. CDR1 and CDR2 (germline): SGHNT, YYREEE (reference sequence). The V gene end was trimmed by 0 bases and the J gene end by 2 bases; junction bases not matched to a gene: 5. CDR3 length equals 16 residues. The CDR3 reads CASSLGLAGSPYEQYF. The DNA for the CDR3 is TGTGCCAGCAGCTTGGGACTAGCGGGCTCCCCCTACGAGCAGTACTTC.

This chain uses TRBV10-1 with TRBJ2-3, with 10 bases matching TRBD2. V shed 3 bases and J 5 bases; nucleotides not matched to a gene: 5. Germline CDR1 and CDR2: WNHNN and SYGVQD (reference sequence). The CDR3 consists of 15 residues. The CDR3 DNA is TGCGCCAGCAGTGATCTAGCGGGAGTGAGAGATACGCAGTATTTT. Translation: CASSDLAGVRDTQYF.

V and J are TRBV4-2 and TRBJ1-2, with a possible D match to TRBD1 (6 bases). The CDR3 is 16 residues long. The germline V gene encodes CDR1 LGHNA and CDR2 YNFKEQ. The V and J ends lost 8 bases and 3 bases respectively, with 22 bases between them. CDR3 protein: CASGSTGTPLDYGYTF. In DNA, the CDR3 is TGTGCCAGCGGGAGCACTGGGACACCCCTTGACTATGGCTACACCTTC.

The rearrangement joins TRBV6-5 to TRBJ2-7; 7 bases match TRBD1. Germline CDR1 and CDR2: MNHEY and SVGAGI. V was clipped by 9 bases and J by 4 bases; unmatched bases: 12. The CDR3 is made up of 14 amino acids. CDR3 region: CARKRQGSKYEQYF. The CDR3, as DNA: TGTGCCAGGAAGAGACAGGGATCGAAATACGAGCAGTACTTC.

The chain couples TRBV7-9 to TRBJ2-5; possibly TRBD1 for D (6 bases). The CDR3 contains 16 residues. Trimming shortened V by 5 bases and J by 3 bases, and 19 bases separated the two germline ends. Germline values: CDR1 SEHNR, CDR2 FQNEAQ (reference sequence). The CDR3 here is CASSHPEGERKETQYF. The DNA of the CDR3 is TGTGCCAGCAGCCACCCCGAGGGGGAGCGGAAAGAGACCCAGTACTTC.

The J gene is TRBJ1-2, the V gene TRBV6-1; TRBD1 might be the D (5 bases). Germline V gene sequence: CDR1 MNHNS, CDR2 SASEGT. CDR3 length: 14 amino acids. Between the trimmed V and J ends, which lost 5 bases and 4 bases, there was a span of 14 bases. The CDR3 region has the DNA TGTGCCAGCAGTTCCCCAGGGCCGAGCTATGGCTACACCTTC. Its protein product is CASSSPGPSYGYTF.

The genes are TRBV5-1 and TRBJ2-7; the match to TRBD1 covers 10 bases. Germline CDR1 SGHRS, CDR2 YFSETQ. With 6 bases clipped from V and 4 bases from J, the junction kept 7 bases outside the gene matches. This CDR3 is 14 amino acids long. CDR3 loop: CASKSGQGMYEQYF. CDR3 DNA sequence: TGCGCCAGCAAGTCGGGACAGGGGATGTACGAGCAGTACTTC.

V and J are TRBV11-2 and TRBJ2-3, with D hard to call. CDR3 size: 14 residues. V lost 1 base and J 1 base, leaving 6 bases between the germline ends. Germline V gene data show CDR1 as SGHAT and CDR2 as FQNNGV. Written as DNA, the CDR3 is TGTGCCAGCAGCTTAGTTTTAGGCACAGATACGCAGTATTTT. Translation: CASSLVLGTDTQYF. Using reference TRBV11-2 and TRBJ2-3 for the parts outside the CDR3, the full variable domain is EAGVAQSPRYKIIEKRQSVAFWCNPISGHATLYWYQQILGQGPKLLIQFQNNGVVDDSQLPKDRFSAERLKGVDSTLKIQPAKLEDSAVYLCASSLVLGTDTQYFGPGTRLTVL.

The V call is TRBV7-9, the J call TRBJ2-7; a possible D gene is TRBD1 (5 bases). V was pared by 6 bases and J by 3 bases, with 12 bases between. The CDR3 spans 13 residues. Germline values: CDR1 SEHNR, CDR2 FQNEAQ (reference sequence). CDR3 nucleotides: TGTGCCAGCAGAACAGGTTCAGACTACGAGCAGTACTTC. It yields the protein CASRTGSDYEQYF.

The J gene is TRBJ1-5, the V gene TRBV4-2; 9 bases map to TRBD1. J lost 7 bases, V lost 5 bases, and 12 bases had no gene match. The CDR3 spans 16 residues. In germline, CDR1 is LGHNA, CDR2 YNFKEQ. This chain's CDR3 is CASSAPGQGFKQPQHF. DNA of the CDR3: TGTGCCAGCAGCGCGCCGGGACAGGGATTCAAGCAGCCCCAGCATTTT.

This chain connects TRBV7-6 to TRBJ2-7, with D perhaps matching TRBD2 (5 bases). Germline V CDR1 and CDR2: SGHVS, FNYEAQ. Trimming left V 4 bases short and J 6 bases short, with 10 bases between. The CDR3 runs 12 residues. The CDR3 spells CASSSPAGEQYF. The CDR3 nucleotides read TGTGCCAGCAGCTCCCCCGCGGGCGAGCAGTACTTC.

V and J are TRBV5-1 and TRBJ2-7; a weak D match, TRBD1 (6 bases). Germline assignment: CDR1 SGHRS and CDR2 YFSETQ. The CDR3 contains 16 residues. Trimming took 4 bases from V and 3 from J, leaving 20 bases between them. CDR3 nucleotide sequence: TGCGCCAGCAGCATAGGGACACTTCGGATGGGCTACGAGCAGTACTTC. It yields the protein CASSIGTLRMGYEQYF.

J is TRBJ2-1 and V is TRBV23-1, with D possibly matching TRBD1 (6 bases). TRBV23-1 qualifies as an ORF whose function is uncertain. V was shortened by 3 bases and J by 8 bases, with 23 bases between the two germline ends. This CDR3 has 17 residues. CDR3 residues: CASSHPQGRTEIHEQFF. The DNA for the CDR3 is TGCGCCAGCAGTCACCCCCAAGGCAGGACAGAAATCCATGAGCAGTTCTTC.

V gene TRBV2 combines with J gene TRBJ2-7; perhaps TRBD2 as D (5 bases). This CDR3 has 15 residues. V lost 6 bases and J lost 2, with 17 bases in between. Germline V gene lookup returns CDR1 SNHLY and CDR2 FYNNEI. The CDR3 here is CASSPRSGFPYEQYF. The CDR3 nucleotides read TGTGCCAGCAGCCCAAGATCGGGATTCCCCTACGAGCAGTACTTC.

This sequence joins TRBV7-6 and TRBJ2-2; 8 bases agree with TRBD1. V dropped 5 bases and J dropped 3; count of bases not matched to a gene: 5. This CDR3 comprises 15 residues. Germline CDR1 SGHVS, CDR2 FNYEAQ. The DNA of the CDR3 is TGTGCCAGCAGCAGCAGGGGGCCGGACACCGGGGAGCTGTTTTTT. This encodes CASSSRGPDTGELFF. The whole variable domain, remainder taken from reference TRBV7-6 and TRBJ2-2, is GAGVSQSPRYKVTKRGQDVALRCDPISGHVSLYWYRQALGQGPEFLTYFNYEAQQDKSGLPNDRFSAERPEGSISTLTIQRTEQRDSAMYRCASSSRGPDTGELFFGEGSRLTVL.

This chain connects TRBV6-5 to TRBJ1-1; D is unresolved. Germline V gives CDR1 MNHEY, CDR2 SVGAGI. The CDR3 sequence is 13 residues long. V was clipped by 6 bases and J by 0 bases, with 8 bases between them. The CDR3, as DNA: TGTGCCAGCAGGAAGACTGTGAACACTGAAGCTTTCTTT. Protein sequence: CASRKTVNTEAFF.

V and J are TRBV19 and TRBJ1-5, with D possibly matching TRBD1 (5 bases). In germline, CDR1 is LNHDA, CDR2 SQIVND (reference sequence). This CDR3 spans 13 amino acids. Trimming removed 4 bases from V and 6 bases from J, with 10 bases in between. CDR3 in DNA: TGTGCCAGTAGTACAGGGTCTCCTCAGCCCCAGCATTTT. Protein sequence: CASSTGSPQPQHF.

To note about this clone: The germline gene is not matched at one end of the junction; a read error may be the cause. The CDR3 loop reads CSSPGGGTEAFF. For the CDR3, the DNA is TGTTCCAGCCCGGGGGGGGGCACTGAAGCTTTCTTT. This chain joins TRBV7-9 and TRBJ1-1; D is possibly TRBD1 (5 bases). The CDR3 runs to 12 residues. Germline CDR1 reads SEHNR; CDR2 reads FQNEAQ (reference sequence).

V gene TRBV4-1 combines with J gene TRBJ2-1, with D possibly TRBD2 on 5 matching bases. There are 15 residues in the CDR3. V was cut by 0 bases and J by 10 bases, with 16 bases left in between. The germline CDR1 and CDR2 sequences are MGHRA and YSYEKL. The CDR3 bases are TGCGCCAGCAGCCAAGAGCCCCCACTAGTCGGCGAGCAGTTCTTC. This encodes CASSQEPPLVGEQFF.

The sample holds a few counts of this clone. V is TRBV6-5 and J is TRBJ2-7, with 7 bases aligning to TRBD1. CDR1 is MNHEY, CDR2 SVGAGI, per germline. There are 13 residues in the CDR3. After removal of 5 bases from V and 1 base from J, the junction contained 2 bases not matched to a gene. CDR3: CASSPTGSYEQYF. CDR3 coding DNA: TGTGCCAGCAGTCCGACAGGGTCCTACGAGCAGTACTTC.